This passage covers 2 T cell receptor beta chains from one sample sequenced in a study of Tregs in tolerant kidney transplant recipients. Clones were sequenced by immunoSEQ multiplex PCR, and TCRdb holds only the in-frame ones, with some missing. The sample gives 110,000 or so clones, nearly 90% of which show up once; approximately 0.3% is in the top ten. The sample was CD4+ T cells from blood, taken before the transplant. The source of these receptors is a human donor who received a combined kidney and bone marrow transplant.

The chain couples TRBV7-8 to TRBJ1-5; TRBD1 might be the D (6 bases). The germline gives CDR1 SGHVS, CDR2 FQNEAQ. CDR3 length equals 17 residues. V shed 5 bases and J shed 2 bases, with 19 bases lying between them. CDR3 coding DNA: TGTGCCAGCAGCCTCATAGGGGGGGGCAGTGGCAATCAGCCCCAGCATTTT. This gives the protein CASSLIGGGSGNQPQHF.

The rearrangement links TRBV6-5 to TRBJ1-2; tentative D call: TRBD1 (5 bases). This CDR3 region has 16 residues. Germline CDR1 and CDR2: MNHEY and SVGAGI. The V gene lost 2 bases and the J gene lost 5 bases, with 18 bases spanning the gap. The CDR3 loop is CASSYRTPGLGYGYTF. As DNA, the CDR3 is TGTGCCAGCAGTTACCGGACACCGGGACTAGGATATGGCTACACCTTC.